The 26 T cell receptor beta chains presented below share a single source sample, sequenced in a study of T cell repertoires in cytomegalovirus infection. TCRdb used MiXCR to reprocess the reads, holding one entry per CDR3 protein. This sample yields about 180,000 distinct CDR3 sequences, of which about an eighth are seen a single time; approximately 30% belongs to the top ten. The specimen sequenced was PBMCs. The receptors were gathered from a human donor in good health (CMV status not recorded). Some clones in this sample may be carry-over from other donors' samples.

The genes are TRBV5-1 and TRBJ2-1; 14 bases are a match to TRBD2. Germline V CDR1 and CDR2: SGHRS, YFSETQ. Trimming removed 4 bases from V and 8 bases from J; junction bases left unmatched: 14. The CDR3 loop spans 18 amino acids. As DNA, the CDR3 is TGCGCCAGCAGCATTGGACTAGCGGGGGGTCTATCACAACATGAGCAGTTCTTC. This translates into CASSIGLAGGLSQHEQFF. The variable domain in full, completed from reference TRBV5-1 and TRBJ2-1, reads KAGVTQTPRYLIKTRGQQVTLSCSPISGHRSVSWYQQTPGQGLQFLFEYFSETQRNKGNFPGRFSGRQFSNSRSEMNVSTLELGDSALYLCASSIGLAGGLSQHEQFFGPGTRLTVL.

This clonotype turned up a few times. The chain is built from TRBV30 and TRBJ1-3; D call uncertain. Germline V gene sequence: CDR1 GTSNPN, CDR2 SVGIG (reference sequence). This CDR3 spans 14 amino acids. The V end was cut by 0 bases, the J end by 0 bases, with 6 bases between. Here the CDR3 reads CAWSVASSGNTIYF. The CDR3 DNA reads as TGTGCCTGGAGTGTAGCCAGCTCTGGAAACACCATATATTTT. The whole variable domain, remainder taken from reference TRBV30 and TRBJ1-3, is SQTIHQWPATLVQPVGSPLSLECTVEGTSNPNLYWYRQAAGRGLQLLFYSVGIGQISSEVPQNLSASRPQDRQFILSSKKLLLSDSGFYLCAWSVASSGNTIYFGEGSWLTVV.

The sample holds a few counts of this clonotype. V gene TRBV7-3 combines with J gene TRBJ1-1, with a weak D call TRBD1 (6 bases). V shed 3 bases and J shed 7 bases, with 9 bases lying between them. The CDR3 covers 12 residues. Germline V gene data show CDR1 as SGHTA and CDR2 as FQGTGA. The CDR3: CASSFLTGEAFF. The CDR3 region has the DNA TGTGCCAGCAGCTTTTTGACAGGTGAAGCTTTCTTT. The full variable domain, rest sourced from reference TRBV7-3 and TRBJ1-1, is GAGVSQTPSNKVTEKGKYVELRCDPISGHTALYWYRQSLGQGPEFLIYFQGTGAADDSGLPNDRFFAVRPEGSVSTLKIQRTERGDSAVYLCASSFLTGEAFFGQGTRLTVV.

This clonotype was counted at least ten times. The chain couples TRBV28 to TRBJ1-2, with 9 bases lining up with TRBD1. The CDR3 is 15 amino acids. Germline assignment: CDR1 MDHEN and CDR2 SYDVKM. The J segment lost 6 bases and the V segment lost 4 bases, leaving 9 bases of the junction unmatched. The CDR3 region is CASSSPGQGRNGYTF. The CDR3 DNA follows: TGTGCCAGCAGTTCACCGGGACAGGGAAGGAATGGCTACACCTTC.

This chain joins TRBV20-1 and TRBJ2-7; D gene unclear. Trimming cost V 5 bases and J 3 bases, with 11 bases left between them. Germline loops: CDR1 DFQATT, CDR2 SNEGSKA (reference sequence). CDR3 length: 12 amino acids. CDR3 in amino acids: CSAEESVYEQYF. CDR3 sequence (DNA): TGCAGTGCTGAAGAGAGCGTCTACGAGCAGTACTTC.

This clonotype was recorded at least ten times. This chain connects TRBV7-2 to TRBJ1-1; possible D gene TRBD1, 6 bases. V was shortened by 3 bases and J by 0 bases, with 17 bases between the two germline ends. CDR3 length: 17 amino acids. CDR1 SGHTA and CDR2 FQGNSA come from the germline V gene. The CDR3 loop reads CASSFRPQGRMNTEAFF. The CDR3 bases are TGTGCCAGCAGCTTCCGACCCCAGGGGCGAATGAACACTGAAGCTTTCTTT.

This chain joins TRBV9 and TRBJ2-1; D assignment may be TRBD1 or TRBD2 (5 bases each). Germline CDR1 reads SGDLS; CDR2 reads YYNGEE. Trimming took 2 bases from V and 4 from J, leaving 13 bases between them. This CDR3 region has 15 residues. CDR3 in DNA: TGTGCCAGCAGCGTGGGGACCGCCACGTACAATGAGCAGTTCTTC. Translation: CASSVGTATYNEQFF.

This clonotype turned up a few times. The chain couples TRBV5-6 to TRBJ1-1; no definite D call. This CDR3 contains 12 residues. Germline V lookup: CDR1 SGHDT, CDR2 YYEEEE. Trimming took 4 bases from V and 8 from J, leaving 12 bases between them. This CDR3 is CASSLPGLEAFF. Written as DNA, the CDR3 is TGTGCCAGCAGCCTGCCGGGTTTGGAAGCTTTCTTT. The full variable domain, rest sourced from reference TRBV5-6 and TRBJ1-1, is DAGVTQSPTHLIKTRGQQVTLRCSPKSGHDTVSWYQQALGQGPQFIFQYYEEEERQRGNFPDRFSGHQFPNYSSELNVNALLLGDSALYLCASSLPGLEAFFGQGTRLTVV.

This clonotype was picked up many times. The chain has TRBV7-2 and TRBJ2-3; D assignment may be TRBD1 or TRBD2 (6 bases each). Trimming cost V 6 bases and J 0 bases, with 19 bases left between them. CDR1 and CDR2 from the germline V gene are SGHTA and FQGNSA. This CDR3 has 17 amino acids. The CDR3 nucleotides read TGTGCCAGCAGTTCACCTCCGGGGGCCTCTAGCACAGATACGCAGTATTTT. Translation gives CASSSPPGASSTDTQYF.

Only a few counts were recorded for this clonotype. V and J are TRBV27 and TRBJ1-5, with D hard to call. The CDR3 extends over 14 amino acids. Per germline, CDR1 MNHEY and CDR2 SMNVEV (reference sequence). V was clipped by 4 bases and J by 3 bases, with 10 bases between them. CDR3 sequence reads: CASSSSAINQPQHF. Written as DNA, the CDR3 is TGTGCCAGCAGTTCCTCGGCAATCAATCAGCCCCAGCATTTT.

In this sample, this clonotype turned up many times. The rearrangement uses TRBV7-8 and TRBJ1-1, with D possibly TRBD1 on 5 matching bases. CDR1 is SGHVS and CDR2 is FQNEAQ in the germline V gene. CDR3 size: 15 residues. Trimming left V 3 bases short and J 2 bases short, with 13 bases between. The CDR3 sequence: CASSFGHTGNTEAFF. The CDR3 nucleotides read TGTGCCAGCAGCTTCGGCCACACAGGAAACACTGAAGCTTTCTTT.

This clonotype was seen only once. This chain links TRBV7-9 with TRBJ2-7, with no clear D. This CDR3 is 16 amino acids long. Germline CDR1 reads SEHNR; CDR2 reads FQNEAQ (reference sequence). The ends were cut back, 1 base at V and 0 bases at J, with 13 bases in the middle. Here the CDR3 reads CASSLEGRKVSYEQYF. The CDR3, as DNA: TGTGCCAGCAGCTTAGAAGGCAGGAAAGTCTCCTACGAGCAGTACTTC.

At least ten counts were recorded for this clonotype. V gene TRBV7-9 combines with J gene TRBJ2-7; a possible D gene is TRBD2 (5 bases). V was cut by 5 bases and J by 1 base, with 9 bases left in between. Per germline, CDR1 SEHNR and CDR2 FQNEAQ (reference sequence). The CDR3 has 13 amino acids. The CDR3 nucleotides read TGTGCCAGCAGCCTCGGACTTTCCTACGAGCAGTACTTC. As protein: CASSLGLSYEQYF.

This clonotype was picked up many times. The genes are TRBV7-2 and TRBJ2-3, with 11 bases matching TRBD2. The CDR3 totals 15 residues. CDR1 is SGHTA and CDR2 is FQGNSA in the germline V gene. The trim removed 5 bases at V and 6 bases at J, leaving 7 bases unmatched. CDR3 residues: CASSLTSGSWDTQYF. The CDR3 DNA reads TGTGCCAGCAGCCTAACTAGCGGGAGTTGGGATACGCAGTATTTT.

This clonotype was seen repeatedly, ten times or more. The CDR3 nucleotides are TGTGCCAGCAGACCACAGGGAGATACTGAAGCTTTCTTT. Its translation: CASRPQGDTEAFF. V usage is TRBV28 and J usage is TRBJ1-1; D possibly corresponds to TRBD1 (6 bases). Germline CDR1 is MDHEN and CDR2 is SYDVKM. V shed 6 bases and J shed 5 bases, with 13 bases lying between them. The CDR3 totals 13 residues.

This clonotype showed up just a few times. The chain combines TRBV5-4 with TRBJ2-5; D remains unclear. V gave up 2 bases and J gave up 0 bases, with 11 bases separating them. Germline CDR1 reads SGHNT; CDR2 reads YYREEE (reference sequence). CDR3 size: 15 residues. CDR3 DNA: TGTGCCAGCAGCTTCCGGACGGCGTACCAAGAGACCCAGTACTTC. Protein sequence: CASSFRTAYQETQYF.

This clonotype was found many times. This chain connects TRBV7-2 to TRBJ1-2, with no clear D. CDR1 SGHTA and CDR2 FQGNSA come from the germline V gene. V lost 4 bases to trimming and J lost 0 bases, with 21 bases between them. This CDR3 region has 18 residues. CDR3 sequence: CASSSPSWSSSTNYGYTF. The CDR3, as DNA: TGTGCCAGCAGCTCCCCGTCGTGGAGCAGCTCTACTAACTATGGCTACACCTTC.

The chain links TRBV7-3 to TRBJ2-3; D is possibly TRBD2 (7 bases). CDR1 and CDR2 from the germline V gene are SGHTA and FQGTGA. Trimming shortened V by 7 bases and J by 4 bases, and 18 bases separated the two germline ends. The CDR3 runs to 15 residues. The CDR3 nucleotides read TGTGCCAGCACCCAAGGGGGGGGCAGCGCAGATACGCAGTATTTT. Translation gives CASTQGGGSADTQYF.

This clonotype was counted only a few times. The chain links TRBV23-1 to TRBJ2-3, with a weak D call TRBD2 (7 bases). TRBV23-1 qualifies as an ORF whose function is uncertain. Trimming removed 8 bases from V and 3 bases from J, with 21 bases in between. The CDR3 runs to 16 residues. The CDR3 loop reads CASHREGGIWTDTQYF. The CDR3 bases are TGCGCCAGCCACCGCGAGGGGGGGATTTGGACAGATACGCAGTATTTT.

This clonotype has ten or more counts. The J gene is TRBJ2-1, the V gene TRBV4-3; TRBD2 aligns across 8 bases. The CDR3 covers 16 residues. Germline V gives CDR1 LGHNA, CDR2 YSLEER. Trimming took 2 bases from V and 8 from J; bases not matched to a gene: 11. CDR3 protein: CASSQTLSGSRYEQFF. CDR3 in DNA: TGCGCCAGCAGCCAAACTCTGAGCGGGAGTCGCTATGAGCAGTTCTTC.

The sample holds many counts of this clonotype. The chain recombines TRBV7-9 with TRBJ1-3; no clear D. The CDR3 totals 14 residues. Germline V gene data show CDR1 as SEHNR and CDR2 as FQNEAQ (reference sequence). V was trimmed by 1 base and J by 2 bases, leaving 6 bases between them. As DNA, the CDR3 is TGTGCCAGCAGCTTAGGGAGGACTGGAAACACCATATATTTT. Protein sequence: CASSLGRTGNTIYF. Supplemented by reference TRBV7-9 and TRBJ1-3, the full variable domain reads DTGVSQNPRHKITKRGQNVTFRCDPISEHNRLYWYRQTLGQGPEFLTYFQNEAQLEKSRLLSDRFSAERPKGSFSTLEIQRTEQGDSAMYLCASSLGRTGNTIYFGEGSWLTVV.

The chain recombines TRBV28 with TRBJ2-7; D ambiguous. Per the germline V gene, CDR1 is MDHEN and CDR2 is SYDVKM. The CDR3 has 14 residues. Between the trimmed V and J ends, which lost 3 bases and 0 bases, there was a span of 9 bases. CDR3 DNA sequence: TGTGCCAGCAGTTTGAGACTCCCCTCCTACGAGCAGTACTTC. Protein product: CASSLRLPSYEQYF. Looking up the rest from reference TRBV28 and TRBJ2-7 gives the full variable domain: DVKVTQSSRYLVKRTGEKVFLECVQDMDHENMFWYRQDPGLGLRLIYFSYDVKMKEKGDIPEGYSVSREKKERFSLILESASTNQTSMYLCASSLRLPSYEQYFGPGTRLTVT.

This clonotype was picked up a small number of times. The chain couples TRBV2 to TRBJ1-6; 9 nucleotides line up with TRBD1. V lost 2 bases to trimming and J lost 10 bases; unmatched junction nucleotides: 9. The CDR3 length is 16 residues. Germline loops: CDR1 SNHLY, CDR2 FYNNEI. CDR3 residues: CASSERDRALSSPLHF. The CDR3 DNA is TGTGCCAGCAGTGAAAGGGACAGGGCACTTAGCTCACCCCTCCACTTT.

This clonotype was seen at least ten times. The chain has TRBV7-8 and TRBJ2-7; a weak D match, TRBD1 (5 bases). Trimming removed 8 bases at V and 4 bases at J, with 15 bases between. Germline V lookup: CDR1 SGHVS, CDR2 FQNEAQ. This CDR3 has 13 amino acids. The CDR3 DNA is TGTGCCAGCCGAAACCCAGGGTGGTACGAGCAGTACTTC. Residues: CASRNPGWYEQYF.

V gene TRBV19 combines with J gene TRBJ1-6, with D unclear. V lost 8 bases and J 4 bases, leaving 12 bases between the germline ends. This CDR3 contains 14 residues. From germline, CDR1 is LNHDA and CDR2 SQIVND (reference sequence). CDR3 DNA sequence: TGTGCCAGTGGACCCGAAGGTTATAATTCACCCCTCCACTTT. Residues: CASGPEGYNSPLHF.

This clonotype was seen repeatedly, ten times or more. The chain carries TRBV7-8 and TRBJ1-1; maybe TRBD1 (5 bases). CDR1 is SGHVS, CDR2 FQNEAQ, per germline. This CDR3 is built from 16 residues. Trimming removed 6 bases at V and 0 bases at J, with 17 bases between. The CDR3 region is CASSARPWTMNTEAFF. In DNA form, the CDR3 reads TGTGCCAGCAGTGCGAGGCCTTGGACAATGAACACTGAAGCTTTCTTT.